This T cell receptor (beta chain) is from a study of blood T cell repertoires in COVID-19. Overall study: Some COVID-19 samples were acute and others convalescent; all came from the United States, Italy and Spain.

This clone was seen only a few times. Assay used: immunoSEQ multiplex PCR; TCRdb lists only in-frame clones, some missing. This table holds around 320,000 clones, around 90% found once. The sequenced material came from PBMCs or T cells enriched from blood (not recorded which). The sequence came from a young woman with acute COVID-19.

The CDR3 DNA sequence: TGTGCCAGTAAGGCGGTGGCGCATAGCAATCAGCCCCAGCATTTT. Translation gives CASKAVAHSNQPQHF. J is TRBJ1-5 and V is TRBV19; D uncertain. Germline CDR1 reads LNHDA; CDR2 reads SQIVND (reference sequence). Trimming left V 7 bases short and J 0 bases short, with 13 bases between. The CDR3 consists of 15 residues.